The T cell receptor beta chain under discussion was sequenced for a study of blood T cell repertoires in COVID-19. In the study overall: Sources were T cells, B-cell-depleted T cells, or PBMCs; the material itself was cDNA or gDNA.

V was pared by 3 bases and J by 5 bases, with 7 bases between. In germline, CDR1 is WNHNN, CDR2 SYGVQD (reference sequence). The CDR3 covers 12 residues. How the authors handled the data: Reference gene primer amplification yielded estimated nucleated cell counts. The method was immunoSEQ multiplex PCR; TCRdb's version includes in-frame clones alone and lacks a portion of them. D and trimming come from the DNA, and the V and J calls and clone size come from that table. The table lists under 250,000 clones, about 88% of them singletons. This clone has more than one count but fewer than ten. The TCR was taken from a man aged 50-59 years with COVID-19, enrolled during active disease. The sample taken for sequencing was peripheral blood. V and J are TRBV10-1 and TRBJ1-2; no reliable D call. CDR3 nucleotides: TGCGCCAGCAGTGACGCGGCGTATGGCTACACCTTC. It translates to CASSDAAYGYTF.